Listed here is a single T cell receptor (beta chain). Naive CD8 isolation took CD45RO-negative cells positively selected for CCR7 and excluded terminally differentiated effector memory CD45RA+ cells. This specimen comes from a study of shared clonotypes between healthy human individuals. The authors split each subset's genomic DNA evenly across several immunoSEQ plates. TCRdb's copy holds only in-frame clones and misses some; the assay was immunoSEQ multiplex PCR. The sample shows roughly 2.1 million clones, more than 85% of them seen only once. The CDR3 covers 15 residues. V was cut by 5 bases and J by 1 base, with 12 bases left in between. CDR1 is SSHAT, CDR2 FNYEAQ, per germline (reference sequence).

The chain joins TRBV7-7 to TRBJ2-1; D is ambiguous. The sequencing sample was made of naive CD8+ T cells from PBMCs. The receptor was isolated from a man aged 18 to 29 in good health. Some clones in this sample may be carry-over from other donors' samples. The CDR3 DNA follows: TGTGCCAGCAGCCAGACACTACTGTCCTACAATGAGCAGTTCTTC. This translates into CASSQTLLSYNEQFF. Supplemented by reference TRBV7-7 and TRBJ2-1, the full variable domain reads GAGVSQSPRYKVTKRGQDVTLRCDPISSHATLYWYQQALGQGPEFLTYFNYEAQPDKSGLPSDRFSAERPEGSISTLTIQRTEQRDSAMYRCASSQTLLSYNEQFFGPGTRLTVL.